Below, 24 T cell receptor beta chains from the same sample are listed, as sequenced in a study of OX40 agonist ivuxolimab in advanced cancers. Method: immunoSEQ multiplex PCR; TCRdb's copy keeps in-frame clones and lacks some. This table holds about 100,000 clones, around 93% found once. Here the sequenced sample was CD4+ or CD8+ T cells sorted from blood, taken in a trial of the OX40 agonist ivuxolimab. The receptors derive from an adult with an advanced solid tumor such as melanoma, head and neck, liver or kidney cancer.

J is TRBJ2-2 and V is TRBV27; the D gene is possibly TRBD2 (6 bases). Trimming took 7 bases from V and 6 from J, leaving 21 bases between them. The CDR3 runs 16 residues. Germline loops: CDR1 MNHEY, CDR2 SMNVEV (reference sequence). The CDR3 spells CASTSKPGLSAGELFF. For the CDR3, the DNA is TGTGCCAGCACCAGTAAGCCGGGACTCTCCGCCGGGGAGCTGTTTTTT.

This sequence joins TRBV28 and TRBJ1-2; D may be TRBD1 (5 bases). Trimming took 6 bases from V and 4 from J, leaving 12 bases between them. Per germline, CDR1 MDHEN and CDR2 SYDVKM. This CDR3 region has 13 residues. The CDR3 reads CASSRDGIYGYTF. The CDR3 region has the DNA TGTGCCAGCAGCCGGGACGGAATCTATGGCTACACCTTC.

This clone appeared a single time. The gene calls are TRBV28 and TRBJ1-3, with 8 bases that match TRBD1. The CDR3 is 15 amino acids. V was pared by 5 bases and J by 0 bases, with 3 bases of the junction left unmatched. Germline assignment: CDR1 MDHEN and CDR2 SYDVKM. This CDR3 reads CASSHTGGSGNTIYF. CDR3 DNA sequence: TGTGCCAGCAGTCATACAGGGGGCTCTGGAAACACCATATATTTT.

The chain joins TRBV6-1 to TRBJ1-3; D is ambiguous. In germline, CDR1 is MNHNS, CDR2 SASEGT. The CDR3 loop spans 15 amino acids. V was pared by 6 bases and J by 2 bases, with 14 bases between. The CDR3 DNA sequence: TGTGCCAGCAGGGACGTCTCTCTGGCTGGAAACACCATATATTTT. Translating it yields CASRDVSLAGNTIYF.

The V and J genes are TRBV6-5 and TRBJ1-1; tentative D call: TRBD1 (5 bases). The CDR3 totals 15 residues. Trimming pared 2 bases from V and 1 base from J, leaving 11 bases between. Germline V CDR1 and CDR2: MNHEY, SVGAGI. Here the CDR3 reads CASSYRPGGNTEAFF. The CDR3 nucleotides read TGTGCCAGCAGTTACAGGCCGGGGGGGAACACTGAAGCTTTCTTT.

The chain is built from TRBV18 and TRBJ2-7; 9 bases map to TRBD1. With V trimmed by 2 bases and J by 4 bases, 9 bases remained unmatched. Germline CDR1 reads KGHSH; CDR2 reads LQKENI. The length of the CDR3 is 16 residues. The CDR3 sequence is CASSPSGTGYLYEQYF. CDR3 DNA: TGTGCCAGCTCACCATCGGGGACAGGGTATTTGTACGAGCAGTACTTC.

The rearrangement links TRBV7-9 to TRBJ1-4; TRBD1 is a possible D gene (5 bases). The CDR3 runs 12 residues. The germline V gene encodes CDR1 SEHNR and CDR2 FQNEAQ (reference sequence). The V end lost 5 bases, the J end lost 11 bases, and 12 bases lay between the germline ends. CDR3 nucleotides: TGTGCCAGCAGCCAGGACGGGGCCAAACTGTTTTTT. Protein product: CASSQDGAKLFF.

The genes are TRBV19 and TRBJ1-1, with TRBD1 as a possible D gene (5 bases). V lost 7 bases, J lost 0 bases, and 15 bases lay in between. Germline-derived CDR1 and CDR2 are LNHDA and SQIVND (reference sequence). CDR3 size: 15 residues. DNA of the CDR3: TGTGCCAGTATTTTGGGTGAGGGGATGAACACTGAAGCTTTCTTT. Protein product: CASILGEGMNTEAFF.

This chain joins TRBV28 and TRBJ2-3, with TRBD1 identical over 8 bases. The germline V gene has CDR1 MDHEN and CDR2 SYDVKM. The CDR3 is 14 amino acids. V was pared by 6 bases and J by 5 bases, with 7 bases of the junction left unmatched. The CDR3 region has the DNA TGTGCCAGCAGACCGACAGGGGTTGAAGATACGCAGTATTTT. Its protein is CASRPTGVEDTQYF.

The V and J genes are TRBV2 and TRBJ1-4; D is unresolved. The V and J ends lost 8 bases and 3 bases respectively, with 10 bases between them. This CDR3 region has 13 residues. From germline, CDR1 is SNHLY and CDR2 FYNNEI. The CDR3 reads CASGRVANEKLFF. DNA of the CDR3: TGTGCCAGCGGAAGGGTGGCTAATGAAAAACTGTTTTTT.

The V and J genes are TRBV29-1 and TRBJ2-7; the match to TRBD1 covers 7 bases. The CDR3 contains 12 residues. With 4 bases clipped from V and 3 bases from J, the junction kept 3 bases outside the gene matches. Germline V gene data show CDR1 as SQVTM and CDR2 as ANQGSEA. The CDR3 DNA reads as TGCAGCGTTGGCCGGGACAGCTACGAGCAGTACTTC. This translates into CSVGRDSYEQYF.

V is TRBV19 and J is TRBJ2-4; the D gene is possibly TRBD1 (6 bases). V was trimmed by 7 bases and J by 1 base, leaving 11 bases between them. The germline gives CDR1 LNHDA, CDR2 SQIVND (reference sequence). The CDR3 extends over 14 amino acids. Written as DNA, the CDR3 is TGTGCCAGTATTCCACAGGGTGCCAAAAACATTCAGTACTTC. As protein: CASIPQGAKNIQYF.

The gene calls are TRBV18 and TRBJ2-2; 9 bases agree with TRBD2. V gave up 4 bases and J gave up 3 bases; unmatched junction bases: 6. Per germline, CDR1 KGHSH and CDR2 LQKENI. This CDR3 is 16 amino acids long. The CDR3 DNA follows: TGTGCCAGCTCACTTCGACTAGCGGATGACACCGGGGAGCTGTTTTTT. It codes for CASSLRLADDTGELFF. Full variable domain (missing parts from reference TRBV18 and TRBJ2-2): NAGVMQNPRHLVRRRGQEARLRCSPMKGHSHVYWYRQLPEEGLKFMVYLQKENIIDESGMPKERFSAEFPKEGPSILRIQQVVRGDSAAYFCASSLRLADDTGELFFGEGSRLTVL.

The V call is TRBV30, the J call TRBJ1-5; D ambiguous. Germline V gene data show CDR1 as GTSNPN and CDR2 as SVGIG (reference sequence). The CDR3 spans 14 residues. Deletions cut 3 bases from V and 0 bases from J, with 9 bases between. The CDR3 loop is CAWSQDFSNQPQHF. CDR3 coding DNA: TGTGCCTGGAGCCAAGACTTTAGCAATCAGCCCCAGCATTTT.

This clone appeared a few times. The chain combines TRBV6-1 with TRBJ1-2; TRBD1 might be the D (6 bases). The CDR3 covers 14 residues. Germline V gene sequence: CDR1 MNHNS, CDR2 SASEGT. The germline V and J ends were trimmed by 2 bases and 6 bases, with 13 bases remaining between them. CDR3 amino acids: CASSERGAWDGYTF. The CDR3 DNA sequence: TGTGCCAGCAGTGAAAGGGGGGCGTGGGATGGCTACACCTTC.

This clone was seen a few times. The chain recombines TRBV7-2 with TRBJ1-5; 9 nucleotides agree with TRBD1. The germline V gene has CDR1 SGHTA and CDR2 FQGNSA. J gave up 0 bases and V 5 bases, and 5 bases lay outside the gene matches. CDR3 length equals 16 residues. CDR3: CASSAADRGSNQPQHF. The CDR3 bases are TGTGCCAGCAGCGCAGCGGACAGGGGTAGCAATCAGCCCCAGCATTTT.

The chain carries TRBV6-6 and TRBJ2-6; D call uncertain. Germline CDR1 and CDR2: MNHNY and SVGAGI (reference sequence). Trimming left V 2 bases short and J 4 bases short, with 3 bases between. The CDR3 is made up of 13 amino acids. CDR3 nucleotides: TGTGCCAGCAGTTACAGAGGGGCCAACGTCCTGACTTTC. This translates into CASSYRGANVLTF.

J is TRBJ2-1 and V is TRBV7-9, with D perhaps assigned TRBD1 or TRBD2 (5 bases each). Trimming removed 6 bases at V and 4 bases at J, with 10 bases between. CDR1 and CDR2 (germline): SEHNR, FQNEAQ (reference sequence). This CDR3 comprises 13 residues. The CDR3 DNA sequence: TGTGCCAGCAGGGTAGGGGAGTACAATGAGCAGTTCTTC. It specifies CASRVGEYNEQFF.

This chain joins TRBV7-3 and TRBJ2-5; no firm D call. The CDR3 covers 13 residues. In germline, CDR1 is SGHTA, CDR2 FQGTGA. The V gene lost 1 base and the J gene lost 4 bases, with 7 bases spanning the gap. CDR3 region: CASSLMNGETQYF. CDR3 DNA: TGTGCCAGCAGCTTAATGAACGGAGAGACCCAGTACTTC.

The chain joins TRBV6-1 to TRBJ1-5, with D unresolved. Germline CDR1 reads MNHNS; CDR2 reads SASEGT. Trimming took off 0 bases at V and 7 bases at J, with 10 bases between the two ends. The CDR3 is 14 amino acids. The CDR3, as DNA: TGTGCCAGCAGTGAAGCTGGGGTAGACCAGCCCCAGCATTTT. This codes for CASSEAGVDQPQHF.

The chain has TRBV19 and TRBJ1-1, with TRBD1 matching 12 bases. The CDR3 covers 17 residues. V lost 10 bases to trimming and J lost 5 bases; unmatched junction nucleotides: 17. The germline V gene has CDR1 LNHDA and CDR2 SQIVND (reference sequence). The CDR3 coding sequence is TGTGCCACAGTCCGACCCGGGACAGGGGGCTTACGGACTGAAGCTTTCTTT. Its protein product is CATVRPGTGGLRTEAFF.

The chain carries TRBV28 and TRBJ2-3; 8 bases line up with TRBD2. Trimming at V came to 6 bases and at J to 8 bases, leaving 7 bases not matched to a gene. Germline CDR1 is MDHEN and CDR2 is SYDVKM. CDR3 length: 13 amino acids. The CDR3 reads CASSLTSAGTQYF. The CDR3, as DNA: TGTGCCAGCAGCCTGACTAGCGCAGGTACGCAGTATTTT. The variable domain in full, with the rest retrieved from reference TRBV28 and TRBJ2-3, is DVKVTQSSRYLVKRTGEKVFLECVQDMDHENMFWYRQDPGLGLRLIYFSYDVKMKEKGDIPEGYSVSREKKERFSLILESASTNQTSMYLCASSLTSAGTQYFGPGTRLTVL.

The DNA for the CDR3 is TGTGCCAGCAGTTACAACTATGGCTACACCTTC. Its protein product is CASSYNYGYTF. V usage is TRBV6-6 and J usage is TRBJ1-2; D is unresolved. V shed 2 bases and J shed 2 bases, with 0 bases lying between them. The CDR3 is 11 amino acids. Germline CDR1 MNHNY, CDR2 SVGAGI (reference sequence).

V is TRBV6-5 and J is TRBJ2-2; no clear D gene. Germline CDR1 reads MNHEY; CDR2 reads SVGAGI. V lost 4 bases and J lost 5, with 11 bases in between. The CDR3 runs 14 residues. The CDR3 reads CASSFLSRTGELFF. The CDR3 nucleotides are TGTGCCAGCAGTTTCCTAAGTCGGACCGGGGAGCTGTTTTTT.